A selection of T cell receptor beta chains follows, all from one sample in a study of blood T cell repertoires in COVID-19. Sequenced by immunoSEQ multiplex PCR; TCRdb stores in-frame clones only, minus some. The table has about 230,000 clones, over 70% seen once. The sequenced material came from peripheral blood. These receptor sequences come from a man in his forties or fifties with acute or convalescent COVID-19. CDR3s include the opening cysteine and the closing phenylalanine or tryptophan. The D gene is left open where the match is weak. Size values are once, few and many counts, or a class for expanded clones, and some rows have none.

CDR3aa | CDR3nt | d_gene | abundance | j_gene | v_gene
CASSLDGTSGIPQYF | TGCGCCAGCAGCTTGGACGGGACTAGCGGGATCCCGCAGTATTTT | TRBD2 | . | TRBJ2-3 | TRBV5-1
CASSPAGGYSGNTIYF | TGTGCCAGCTCACCAGCCGGGGGGTACTCTGGAAACACCATATATTTT | . | . | TRBJ1-3 | TRBV18
CASSLDIGQGQETQYF | TGTGCCAGCAGCTTAGACATTGGACAGGGACAAGAGACCCAGTACTTC | TRBD1 | . | TRBJ2-5 | TRBV11-2
CASSSTSGRLYEQYF | TGTGCCAGCAGCTCGACTAGCGGGAGATTGTACGAGCAGTACTTC | TRBD2 | . | TRBJ2-7 | TRBV7-2
CASSRSGAGAREQYF | TGTGCCAGCAGCAGAAGCGGTGCGGGAGCCCGCGAGCAGTACTTC | TRBD2 | . | TRBJ2-7 | TRBV13
CASSYGRTGGVSGYTF | TGTGCCAGCAGTTACGGCAGGACAGGGGGAGTGAGTGGCTACACCTTC | TRBD1 | . | TRBJ1-2 | TRBV6-6
CASSVASGGYNEQFF | TGTGCCAGCAGCGTGGCTAGCGGGGGCTACAATGAGCAGTTCTTC | TRBD2 | once | TRBJ2-1 | TRBV9
CAWSKGLSYGYTF | TGTGCCTGGAGTAAGGGACTTTCGTATGGCTACACCTTC | . | . | TRBJ1-2 | TRBV30
CASRRAGGQDEQYF | TGTGCCAGCAGACGAGCGGGAGGGCAGGACGAGCAGTACTTC | TRBD2 | . | TRBJ2-7 | TRBV2
CASSYYGTGAETQYF | TGTGCCAGCAGTTACTACGGGACAGGGGCGGAGACCCAGTACTTC | TRBD1 | . | TRBJ2-5 | TRBV6-2/TRBV6-3
CASRPSGGTEAFF | TGTGCCAGCAGGCCCTCGGGGGGCACTGAAGCTTTCTTT | . | . | TRBJ1-1 | TRBV12-3/TRBV12-4
CASSLVTGQGDEKLFF | TGTGCCAGCAGCTTGGTAACCGGACAGGGGGACGAAAAACTGTTTTTT | TRBD1 | many | TRBJ1-4 | TRBV5-4
CASSTRHSQETQYF | TGTGCCAGTAGTACACGACACTCCCAAGAGACCCAGTACTTC | . | once | TRBJ2-5 | TRBV19
CASSLTLRLAGFSTDTQYF | TGCGCCAGCAGCCTCACCCTCAGACTAGCGGGGTTTAGCACAGATACGCAGTATTTT | TRBD2 | . | TRBJ2-3 | TRBV4-1
CASSLDNVNSPLHF | TGCGCCAGCAGCTTGGACAATGTAAATTCACCCCTCCACTTT | . | . | TRBJ1-6 | TRBV5-1